Listed below are T cell receptor beta chains from one sample, sequenced in a study of T cell responses to AZD1222 COVID-19 vaccine. The protocol was immunoSEQ multiplex PCR, while the TCRdb copy is restricted to in-frame clones and leaves out a portion. The sample has some 190,000 clones; roughly 92% are singletons. This specimen consisted of peripheral blood, obtained 28 days after the second AZD1222 dose. These receptors all stem from an adult who received the AZD1222 COVID-19 vaccine. The CDR3 runs from the conserved cysteine through the conserved F or W. A D gene is named only where the DNA matches it firmly. Part of the rows lack a size; the others show once, few, many or a class for expanded clones.

J	size	D	V	CDR3	DNA
TRBJ2-1	NA	NA	TRBV5-1	CASSLIEGWNEQFF	TGCGCCAGCAGCTTAATTGAGGGGTGGAATGAGCAGTTCTTC
TRBJ2-1	NA	NA	TRBV7-3	CASSVAGTSTNDEQFF	TGTGCCAGCAGCGTCGCCGGGACATCCACCAACGATGAGCAGTTCTTC
TRBJ2-3	NA	NA	TRBV3-1/TRBV3-2	CASSHLRSSTDTQYF	TGTGCCAGCAGCCACCTGCGGTCTAGCACAGATACGCAGTATTTT
TRBJ1-6	NA	TRBD1	TRBV18	CASSPGTGAQALHF	TGTGCCAGCTCACCAGGGACAGGGGCCCAGGCCCTCCACTTT
TRBJ2-7	NA	NA	TRBV5-1	CASSLGDRTYEQYF	TGCGCCAGCAGCTTGGGGGACCGGACCTACGAGCAGTACTTC
TRBJ2-6	NA	NA	TRBV25-1	CASSEYQGGGANVLTF	TGTGCCAGCAGTGAATATCAGGGAGGTGGGGCCAACGTCCTGACTTTC
TRBJ1-4	once	NA	TRBV27	CASSPLSYNEKLFF	TGTGCCAGCAGTCCTCTCAGCTATAATGAAAAACTGTTTTTT
TRBJ1-1	NA	TRBD1	TRBV2	CASNADRGAEAFF	TGTGCCAGCAACGCCGACAGGGGGGCTGAAGCTTTCTTT
TRBJ1-6	NA	NA	TRBV27	CASSAPFSPLHF	TGTGCCAGCAGTGCTCCTTTTTCACCCCTCCACTTT
TRBJ2-3	NA	NA	TRBV18	CASSGGPGTDTQYF	TGTGCCAGCTCGGGGGGCCCGGGCACAGATACGCAGTATTTT